These T cell receptor beta chains were read from a single sample in a study of T-cell reconstitution after alpha-beta-depleted transplantation in children. TCRdb reprocessed the PCR reads with MiXCR, giving one entry per CDR3 protein. The table has 540,000 or so distinct CDR3 sequences, 20% to 25% seen once. The specimen comprised PBMCs, mostly from graft donor cells, sampled 360 days after TCRalphabeta/CD19-depleted stem cell transplant. The receptor set was obtained from a boy under three years old who had a stem cell transplant for acute myeloid leukemia, so the T cells may come from the graft donor. Both conserved end residues are part of each CDR3. The D gene is left open where the match is weak. Clone sizes are given selectively: once, few, many, or a class where the clone is expanded.

V	J	size	D	CDR3	DNA
TRBV12-3/TRBV12-4	TRBJ1-1	-	-	CASRPRPNTEAFF	TGTGCCAGCAGACCCCGACCGAACACTGAAGCTTTCTTT
TRBV20-1	TRBJ1-5	few	-	CSARDPGGDQPQHF	TGCAGTGCTAGAGATCCTGGCGGGGATCAGCCCCAGCATTTT
TRBV20-1	TRBJ1-1	many	-	CSALRPRAVNTEAFF	TGCAGTGCTTTACGACCCAGGGCAGTGAACACTGAAGCTTTCTTT
TRBV14	TRBJ2-4	many	-	CASSGRKGRNIQYF	TGTGCCAGCAGCGGGCGCAAGGGCAGAAACATTCAGTACTTC
TRBV7-6	TRBJ2-2	-	TRBD2	CASAGGGGELFF	TGTGCCAGCGCCGGGGGGGGCGGGGAGCTGTTTTTT
TRBV10-3	TRBJ2-7	many	-	CASQGATYEQYF	TGTGCCAGCCAGGGCGCCACCTACGAGCAGTACTTC
TRBV25-1	TRBJ2-7	many	TRBD1	CASSATGTGRREQYF	TGTGCCAGCAGTGCCACCGGGACAGGGCGGCGCGAGCAGTACTTC
TRBV20-1	TRBJ2-3	-	-	CSAPSRGPTDTQYF	TGCAGTGCCCCCTCAAGGGGACCCACAGATACGCAGTATTTT
TRBV12-3/TRBV12-4	TRBJ2-1	few	-	CASSLGGLFYNEQFF	TGTGCCAGCAGTCTGGGAGGTTTATTCTACAATGAGCAGTTCTTC
TRBV4-1	TRBJ2-1	few	-	CASSQDHFLTEQFF	TGCGCCAGCAGCCAAGACCATTTCCTTACCGAGCAGTTCTTC
TRBV2	TRBJ2-3	few	TRBD2	CASRGLAGGTDTQYF	TGTGCCAGCAGGGGACTAGCGGGGGGCACAGATACGCAGTATTTT
TRBV7-8	TRBJ2-1	-	TRBD2	CASSLTRTSPLSHQFF	TGTGCCAGCAGCTTAACGAGGACTAGCCCTTTGTCTCATCAGTTCTTC
TRBV20-1	TRBJ1-5	-	-	CSAKRGDRSNQPQHF	TGCAGTGCCAAGAGGGGGGATCGGAGCAATCAGCCCCAGCATTTT
TRBV29-1	TRBJ2-7	many	-	CSVVGTDNSYEQYF	TGCAGCGTTGTTGGGACGGACAACTCCTACGAGCAGTACTTC
TRBV20-1	TRBJ2-3	many	TRBD2	CSAPLAGAGTQYF	TGCAGTGCTCCACTAGCGGGGGCGGGCACGCAGTATTTT
TRBV10-3	TRBJ2-6	-	TRBD1	CAIRAGTGAGANVLTF	TGTGCCATCAGGGCCGGGACAGGGGCCGGGGCCAACGTCCTGACTTTC
TRBV6-1	TRBJ2-7	-	-	CASTPGQAAYEQYF	TGTGCCAGCACCCCGGGGCAGGCCGCCTACGAGCAGTACTTC
TRBV29-1	TRBJ2-7	few	-	CSGGTANEQYF	TGCAGCGGGGGGACTGCAAACGAGCAGTACTTC
TRBV11-1	TRBJ2-3	-	TRBD2	CASSWVPGRGGNTDTQYF	TGTGCCAGCAGCTGGGTCCCGGGCCGCGGGGGAAACACAGATACGCAGTATTTT
TRBV29-1	TRBJ2-3	-	-	CSVQGLGGPQLPDTQYF	TGCAGCGTTCAGGGGTTGGGGGGCCCACAGCTCCCAGATACGCAGTATTTT
TRBV7-2	TRBJ1-5	-	TRBD1	CASSLAGQVSNQPQHF	TGTGCCAGCAGCTTAGCGGGACAGGTTAGCAATCAGCCCCAGCATTTT
TRBV7-2	TRBJ2-7	-	TRBD1	CASSPGQLHEQYF	TGTGCCAGCAGCCCGGGACAGTTACACGAGCAGTACTTC
TRBV9	TRBJ2-1	once	-	CASSVALQPRNNEQFF	TGTGCCAGCAGCGTAGCCTTGCAGCCCCGTAACAATGAGCAGTTCTTC
TRBV28	TRBJ2-5	-	-	CASSSRRGRGPETQYF	TGTGCCAGCAGTTCGAGAAGGGGCAGGGGCCCAGAGACCCAGTACTTC
TRBV19	TRBJ2-1	-	-	CASSTWGANNEQFF	TGTGCCAGTAGTACTTGGGGGGCTAACAATGAGCAGTTCTTC
TRBV3-1	TRBJ2-1	-	-	CASSQDVGGNEQFF	TGTGCCAGCAGCCAGGATGTAGGAGGCAATGAGCAGTTCTTC
TRBV7-8	TRBJ2-7	-	TRBD1	CASSLSRTGVEQYF	TGTGCCAGCAGCTTGTCTCGGACAGGGGTTGAGCAGTACTTC
TRBV5-6	TRBJ2-1	few	TRBD2	CASSNSGGAYNEQFF	TGTGCCAGCAGCAATAGCGGGGGGGCCTACAATGAGCAGTTCTTC
TRBV7-3	TRBJ2-1	-	TRBD2	CASSLAGGLFHEQFF	TGTGCCAGCAGCTTAGCGGGGGGGCTGTTCCATGAGCAGTTCTTC
TRBV29-1	TRBJ2-2	-	TRBD1	CSVEEDVDRAANTGELFF	TGCAGCGTTGAAGAGGATGTGGACAGGGCCGCGAACACCGGGGAGCTGTTTTTT
TRBV7-2	TRBJ2-1	many	-	CASSLARGSYNEQFF	TGTGCCAGCAGCTTAGCGCGGGGCTCCTACAATGAGCAGTTCTTC
TRBV6-2/TRBV6-3	TRBJ2-3	many	-	CASSPNRVGPDTQYF	TGTGCCAGCAGTCCGAACAGGGTTGGCCCAGATACGCAGTATTTT
TRBV6-1	TRBJ1-1	few	-	CASRETGTKNTEAFF	TGTGCCAGCAGGGAAACCGGGACAAAGAACACTGAAGCTTTCTTT
TRBV6-1	TRBJ2-1	-	-	CASRRDGTYNEQFF	TGTGCCAGCAGGCGGGACGGCACCTACAATGAGCAGTTCTTC
TRBV20-1	TRBJ2-1	-	-	CSARPPRGFDEQFF	TGCAGTGCTAGGCCGCCTAGGGGGTTTGATGAGCAGTTCTTC
TRBV20-1	TRBJ2-3	-	-	CSAMRRQFTDTQYF	TGCAGTGCTATGAGACGCCAATTCACAGATACGCAGTATTTT
TRBV20-1	TRBJ2-3	many	TRBD2	CSARDPTSGGARDTQYF	TGCAGTGCTAGAGATCCGACTAGCGGGGGGGCAAGGGATACGCAGTATTTT
TRBV20-1	TRBJ2-5	-	-	CSARDGQGGKGTQYF	TGCAGTGCTAGAGATGGGCAGGGGGGAAAAGGGACCCAGTACTTC
TRBV12-3/TRBV12-4	TRBJ1-2	-	-	CASRSQGGYGYTF	TGTGCCAGCAGATCACAGGGAGGGTATGGCTACACCTTC
TRBV30	TRBJ2-2	-	TRBD2	CAWRLVAGNTGELFF	TGTGCCTGGAGATTGGTAGCGGGTAACACCGGGGAGCTGTTTTTT
TRBV29-1	TRBJ2-5	many	-	CSVERGAETQYF	TGCAGCGTTGAGAGGGGGGCTGAGACCCAGTACTTC
TRBV6-5	TRBJ2-1	-	TRBD1	CASRSGTAYNEQFF	TGTGCCAGCAGGTCCGGGACAGCTTACAATGAGCAGTTCTTC
TRBV25-1	TRBJ2-5	-	TRBD1	CASHDRGETQYF	TGTGCCAGCCACGACAGGGGTGAGACCCAGTACTTC
TRBV29-1	TRBJ1-1	many	-	CSVEAYTEAFF	TGCAGCGTTGAAGCCTACACTGAAGCTTTCTTT
TRBV7-9	TRBJ1-2	-	-	CASSLAPRLTDYGYTF	TGTGCCAGCAGCTTAGCCCCCCGACTTACAGACTATGGCTACACCTTC
TRBV5-5	TRBJ2-1	once	TRBD1	CASSLSGQQYEQFF	TGTGCCAGCAGCTTGTCGGGACAGCAATACGAGCAGTTCTTC
TRBV7-2	TRBJ1-2	-	TRBD1	CASSSGQGPTYTF	TGTGCCAGCAGCTCGGGACAGGGCCCAACCTACACCTTC
TRBV20-1	TRBJ2-5	many	-	CSARVGALQETQYF	TGCAGTGCTAGAGTGGGGGCGCTCCAAGAGACCCAGTACTTC
TRBV15	TRBJ1-4	few	-	CATSRDMRGGLAEKLFF	TGTGCCACCAGCAGAGATATGCGCGGGGGCTTGGCGGAAAAACTGTTTTTT
TRBV2	TRBJ1-1	-	-	CARAEGDEAFF	TGTGCCAGAGCCGAGGGGGATGAAGCTTTCTTT
TRBV7-8	TRBJ2-1	-	TRBD1	CASSFAGTAYNEQFF	TGTGCCAGCAGCTTTGCCGGGACAGCCTACAATGAGCAGTTCTTC
TRBV7-6	TRBJ2-1	-	TRBD2	CASSSTPGLAGNSYNEQFF	TGTGCCAGCAGCTCGACCCCGGGACTAGCGGGGAACTCCTACAATGAGCAGTTCTTC
TRBV9	TRBJ2-7	once	TRBD2	CASSVALAGDDEQYF	TGTGCCAGCAGCGTAGCACTAGCGGGGGACGACGAGCAGTACTTC
TRBV3-1	TRBJ1-5	many	-	CASSQGRAGGQPQHF	TGTGCCAGCAGCCAAGGCAGGGCAGGAGGGCAGCCCCAGCATTTT